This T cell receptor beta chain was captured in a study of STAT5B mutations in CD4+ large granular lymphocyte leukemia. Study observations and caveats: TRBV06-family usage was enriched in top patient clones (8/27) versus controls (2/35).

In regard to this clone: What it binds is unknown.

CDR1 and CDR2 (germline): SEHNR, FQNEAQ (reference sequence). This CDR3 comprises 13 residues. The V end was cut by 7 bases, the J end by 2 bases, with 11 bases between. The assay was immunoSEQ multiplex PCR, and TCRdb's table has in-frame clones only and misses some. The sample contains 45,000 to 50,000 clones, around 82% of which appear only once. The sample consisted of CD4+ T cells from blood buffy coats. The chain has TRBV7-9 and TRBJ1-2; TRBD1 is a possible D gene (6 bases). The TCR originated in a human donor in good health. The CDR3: CASIGQSNYGYTF. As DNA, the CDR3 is TGTGCCAGCATCGGACAGTCAAACTATGGCTACACCTTC.